This TCR beta chain originates from a study of T cell responses to AZD1222 COVID-19 vaccine. Whole-study findings and limits: Repertoires were collected only later (after the peak T cell response had occurred).

Germline-derived CDR1 and CDR2 are MNHEY and SVGAGI. V was cut by 6 bases and J by 2 bases, with 7 bases left in between. There are 12 residues in the CDR3. Clones were read by immunoSEQ multiplex PCR, and TCRdb kept only the in-frame ones, dropping some. The sample includes about 130,000 clones, around 94% of them seen just once. Turning to this clone: Its antigen remains unidentified.

The sequencing used peripheral blood, collected on day 0 of AZD1222 vaccination. The genes are TRBV6-5 and TRBJ1-2; D might be TRBD1 (5 bases). The clonotype originates from an adult in good health. CDR3 in amino acids: CASSRTNYGYTF. CDR3 sequence (DNA): TGTGCCAGCAGCCGGACAAACTATGGCTACACCTTC.